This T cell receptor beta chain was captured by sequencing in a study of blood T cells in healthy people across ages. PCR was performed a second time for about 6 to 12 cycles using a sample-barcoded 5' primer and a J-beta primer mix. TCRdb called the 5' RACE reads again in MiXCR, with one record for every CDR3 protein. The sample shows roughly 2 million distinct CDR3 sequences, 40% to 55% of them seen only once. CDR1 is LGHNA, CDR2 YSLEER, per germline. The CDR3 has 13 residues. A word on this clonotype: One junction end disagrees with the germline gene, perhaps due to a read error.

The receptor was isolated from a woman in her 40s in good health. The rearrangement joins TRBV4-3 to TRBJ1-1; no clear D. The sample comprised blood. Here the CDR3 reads CASSQVSGTEVFF. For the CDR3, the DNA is TGCGCCAGCAGCCAAGTTTCAGGCACTGAAGTTTTCTTT.